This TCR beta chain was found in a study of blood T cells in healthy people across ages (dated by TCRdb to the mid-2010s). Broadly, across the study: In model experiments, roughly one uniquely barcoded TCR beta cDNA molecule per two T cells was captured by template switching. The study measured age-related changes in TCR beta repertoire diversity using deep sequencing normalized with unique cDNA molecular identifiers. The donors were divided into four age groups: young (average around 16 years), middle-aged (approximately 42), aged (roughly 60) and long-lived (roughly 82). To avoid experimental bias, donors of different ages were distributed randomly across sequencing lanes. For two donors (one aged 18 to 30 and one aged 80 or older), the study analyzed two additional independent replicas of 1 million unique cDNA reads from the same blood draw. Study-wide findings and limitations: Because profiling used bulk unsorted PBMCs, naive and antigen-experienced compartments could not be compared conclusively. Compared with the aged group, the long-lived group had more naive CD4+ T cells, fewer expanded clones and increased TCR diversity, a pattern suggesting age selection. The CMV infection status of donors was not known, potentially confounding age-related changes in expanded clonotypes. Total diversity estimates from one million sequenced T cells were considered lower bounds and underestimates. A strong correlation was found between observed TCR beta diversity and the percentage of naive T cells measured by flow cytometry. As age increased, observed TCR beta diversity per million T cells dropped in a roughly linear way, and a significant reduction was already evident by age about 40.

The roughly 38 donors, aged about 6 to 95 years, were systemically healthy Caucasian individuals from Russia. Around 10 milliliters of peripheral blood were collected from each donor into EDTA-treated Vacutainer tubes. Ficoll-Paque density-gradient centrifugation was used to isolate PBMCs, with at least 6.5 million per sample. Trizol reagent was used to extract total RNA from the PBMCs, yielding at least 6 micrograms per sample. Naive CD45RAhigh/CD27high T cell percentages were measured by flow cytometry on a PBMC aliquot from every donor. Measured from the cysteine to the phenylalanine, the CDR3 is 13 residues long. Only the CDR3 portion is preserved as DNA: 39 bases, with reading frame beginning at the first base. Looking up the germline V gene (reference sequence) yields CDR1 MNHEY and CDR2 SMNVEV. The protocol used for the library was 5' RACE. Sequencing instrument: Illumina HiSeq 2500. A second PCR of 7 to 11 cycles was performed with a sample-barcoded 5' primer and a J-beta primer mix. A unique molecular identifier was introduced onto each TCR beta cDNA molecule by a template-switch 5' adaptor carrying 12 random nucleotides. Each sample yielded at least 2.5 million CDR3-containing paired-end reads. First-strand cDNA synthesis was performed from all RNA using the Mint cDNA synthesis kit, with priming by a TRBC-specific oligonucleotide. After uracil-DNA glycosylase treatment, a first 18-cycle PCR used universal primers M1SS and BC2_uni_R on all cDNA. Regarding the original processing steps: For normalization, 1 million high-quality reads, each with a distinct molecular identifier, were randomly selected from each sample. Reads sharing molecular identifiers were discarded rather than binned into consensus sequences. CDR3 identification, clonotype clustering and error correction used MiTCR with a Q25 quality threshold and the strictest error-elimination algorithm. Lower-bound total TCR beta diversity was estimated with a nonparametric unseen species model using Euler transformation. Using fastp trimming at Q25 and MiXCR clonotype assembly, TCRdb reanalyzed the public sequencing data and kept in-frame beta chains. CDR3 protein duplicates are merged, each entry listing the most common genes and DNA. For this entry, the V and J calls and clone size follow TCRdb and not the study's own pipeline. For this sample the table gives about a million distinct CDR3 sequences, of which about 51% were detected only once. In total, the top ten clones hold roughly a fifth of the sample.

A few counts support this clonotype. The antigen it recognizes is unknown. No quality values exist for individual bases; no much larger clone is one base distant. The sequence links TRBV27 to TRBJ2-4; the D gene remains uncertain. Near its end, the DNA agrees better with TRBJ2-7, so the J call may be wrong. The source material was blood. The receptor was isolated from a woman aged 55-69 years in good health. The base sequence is TGTGCCAGCAGTTTAAGTTGGTTCGGCGAGCAGTACTTC. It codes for CASSLSWFGEQYF.